What follows are 24 T cell receptor beta chains derived from one specimen sequenced in a study of blood T cells in healthy people across ages. Primed by a sample-barcoded 5' primer and a J-beta primer mix, a second PCR proceeded for roughly 7 to 12 cycles. TCRdb fed the 5' RACE reads into MiXCR, producing one record per CDR3 protein. The sample lists 700,000 to 950,000 distinct CDR3 sequences, about 42% occurring once. Specimen: blood. These receptors all come from a woman in her fifties or sixties in good health.

This chain uses TRBV20-1 with TRBJ2-7; 9 bases map to TRBD2. This CDR3 has 16 residues. Trimming removed 3 bases from V and 7 bases from J; junction bases left unmatched: 16. Germline assignment: CDR1 DFQATT and CDR2 SNEGSKA (reference sequence). CDR3 coding DNA: TGCAGTGCTAGCGCAACCGGGACTAGCCTGGATGGTGAGCAGTACTTC. This sequence encodes CSASATGTSLDGEQYF.

This sequence joins TRBV29-1 and TRBJ1-2; 9 bases map to TRBD1. This CDR3 region has 11 residues. V trimming: 6 bases; J trimming: 8 bases; junction bases outside the gene matches: 4. Per germline, CDR1 SQVTM and CDR2 ANQGSEA. The CDR3 is CSVQGASGYTF. Written as DNA, the CDR3 is TGCAGCGTACAGGGGGCATCCGGCTACACCTTC.

The rearrangement joins TRBV29-1 to TRBJ2-1, with unresolved D. CDR1 SQVTM and CDR2 ANQGSEA come from the germline V gene. With 6 bases removed from V and 8 bases from J, the gap between germline ends came to 8 bases. This CDR3 is 10 amino acids long. The CDR3 sequence is CSVRTDEQFF. In DNA, the CDR3 is TGCAGCGTCCGTACCGATGAGCAGTTCTTC.

This clonotype was seen more than once but under ten times. The chain uses TRBV20-1 and TRBJ2-7; TRBD2 aligns across 8 bases. Per the germline V gene, CDR1 is DFQATT and CDR2 is SNEGSKA (reference sequence). CDR3 length: 15 residues. Germline trimming cut 0 bases from V and 7 bases from J; bases unmatched to any gene: 11. CDR3 region: CSARDWAGGSGEQYF. The CDR3 DNA follows: TGCAGTGCTAGAGATTGGGCGGGAGGTTCGGGGGAGCAGTACTTC.

The rearrangement links TRBV20-1 to TRBJ2-7, with 13 bases fitting TRBD2. The germline V gene encodes CDR1 DFQATT and CDR2 SNEGSKA (reference sequence). The CDR3 is 13 residues long. V shed 8 bases and J 2 bases; nucleotides not matched to a gene: 3. The CDR3 bases are TGCAGTCACGGGACTAGCGGGACCTACGAGCAGTACTTC. Amino acid sequence: CSHGTSGTYEQYF.

The chain carries TRBV27 and TRBJ1-6; tentative D call: TRBD1 (5 bases). CDR1 and CDR2 from the germline V gene are MNHEY and SMNVEV (reference sequence). The germline V and J ends were trimmed by 2 bases and 7 bases, with 12 bases remaining between them. CDR3 length: 15 amino acids. CDR3 sequence reads: CASSLESGGNSPLHF. Written as DNA, the CDR3 is TGTGCCAGCAGTTTAGAGAGTGGGGGAAATTCACCCCTCCACTTT.

The sample holds a few counts of this clonotype. This rearrangement joins TRBV21-1 to TRBJ2-7; the D call TRBD2 from the table was never checked on the DNA. TRBV21-1 is noted as a pseudogene. The CDR3 is 17 residues long. The CDR3 nucleotides are TGTGCCAGCACGCCTGGGGGAGCGGGAGGGCTATTCTGCGAGCAGTACTTC. This encodes CASTPGGAGGLFCEQYF.

About this clonotype: One end of the junction does not line up with germline, which may come from a read error. This sequence joins TRBV2 and TRBJ1-2, with TRBD1 matching 8 bases. CDR1 and CDR2 (germline): SNHLY, FYNNEI. The CDR3 is 13 amino acids. CDR3 nucleotides: TGTGCCGGATCGACAGGGGCGCTCCATGGCGACACCTTC. Its translation: CAGSTGALHGDTF. Drawing the rest from reference TRBV2 and TRBJ1-2, the complete variable domain is EPEVTQTPSHQVTQMGQEVILRCVPISNHLYFYWYRQILGQKVEFLVSFYNNEISEKSEIFDDQFSVERPDGSNFTLKIRSTKLEDSAMYFCAGSTGALHGDTFGSGTRLTVV.

The V call is TRBV9, the J call TRBJ1-2; D might be TRBD1 (6 bases). The CDR3 has 17 residues. Germline V gives CDR1 SGDLS, CDR2 YYNGEE. Between the trimmed V and J ends, which lost 0 bases and 0 bases, there was a span of 15 bases. The CDR3 region has the DNA TGTGCCAGCAGCGTAGGGAATGGACAGACAGCTAACTATGGCTACACCTTC. Encoded protein: CASSVGNGQTANYGYTF.

This chain links TRBV5-1 with TRBJ2-5, with TRBD2 as a possible D gene (5 bases). The J call may be in error: the DNA end matches TRBJ2-7 better. The V gene's germline CDR1 is SGHRS and CDR2 YFSETQ. The length of the CDR3 is 15 residues. The CDR3 loop reads CASSLDGYRTGEQYF. CDR3 coding DNA: TGCGCCAGCAGCTTGGATGGATATCGGACTGGCGAGCAGTACTTC.

In its sample, this clonotype was seen a few times. The CDR3 region is CASSYGTDAFF. The CDR3 DNA reads TGTGCCAGCAGCTACGGGACCGACGCTTTCTTT. The V and J genes are TRBV5-5 and TRBJ1-1; the D gene is possibly TRBD1 (5 bases). The CDR3 is 11 amino acids. V was pared by 3 bases and J by 11 bases, with 11 bases between. The germline V gene has CDR1 SGHKS and CDR2 YYEKEE (reference sequence).

This clonotype turned up a few times. The rearrangement uses TRBV29-1 and TRBJ1-2; TRBD1 is a possible D gene (5 bases). Trimming cost V 6 bases and J 4 bases, with 12 bases left between them. The CDR3 runs to 12 residues. Germline V gene data show CDR1 as SQVTM and CDR2 as ANQGSEA. CDR3: CSVARGGYGYTF. DNA for the CDR3: TGCAGCGTAGCCCGGGGGGGCTATGGCTACACCTTC.

A remark on this clonotype: A read error may explain this, as a much larger clone is one base away. The rearrangement uses TRBV7-6 and TRBJ2-3; D not resolved. CDR1 SGHVS and CDR2 FNYEAQ come from the germline V gene. The length of the CDR3 is 13 residues. Trimming cost V 0 bases and J 2 bases, with 3 bases left between them. CDR3 protein: CASSLANTDTQYF. As DNA, the CDR3 is TGTGCCAGCAGCTTAGCTAACACAGATACGCAGTATTTT. Full variable domain (rest looked up from reference TRBV7-6 and TRBJ2-3): GAGVSQSPRYKVTKRGQDVALRCDPISGHVSLYWYRQALGQGPEFLTYFNYEAQQDKSGLPNDRFSAERPEGSISTLTIQRTEQRDSAMYRCASSLANTDTQYFGPGTRLTVL.

This clonotype turned up a few times. The chain combines TRBV29-1 with TRBJ2-7; 9 bases agree with TRBD2. The V gene's germline CDR1 is SQVTM and CDR2 ANQGSEA. V dropped 5 bases and J dropped 7; count of bases not matched to a gene: 9. CDR3 size: 13 residues. CDR3 in DNA: TGCAGCGTTACGGGGGGACTAGCTGGTGAGCAGTACTTC. This sequence encodes CSVTGGLAGEQYF.

Of note for this clonotype: Possible read error: a much larger clone is one base away. The V gene is TRBV10-3, the J gene TRBJ2-6; 8 positions agree with TRBD1. From germline, CDR1 is ENHRY and CDR2 SYGVKD. The CDR3 covers 18 residues. The J segment lost 0 bases and the V segment lost 10 bases, leaving 14 bases of the junction unmatched. The CDR3 is CASSRQGLKNSGANVLTF. For the CDR3, the DNA is TGTGCCAGCAGCCGACAGGGGTTAAAAAACTCTGGGGCCAACGTCCTGACTTTC.

Concerning this clonotype itself: Mismatch with germline at one junction end may stem from a read error. The chain uses TRBV4-1 and TRBJ2-1; D is possibly TRBD2 (5 bases). This CDR3 is 15 amino acids long. Germline CDR1 and CDR2: MGHRA and YSYEKL. CDR3 bases: TGCGCCAGCAGCCAAGACGGCTTTAGCGAGAATGAACAGTTCTTC. This codes for CASSQDGFSENEQFF.

Regarding this clonotype: With a much larger clone just one base away, this may be a read error. V and J are TRBV4-3 and TRBJ1-2, with D perhaps matching TRBD1 (5 bases). V was trimmed by 4 bases and J by 3 bases, leaving 15 bases between them. CDR1 and CDR2 from the germline V gene are LGHNA and YSLEER. The CDR3 contains 15 residues. CDR3 DNA sequence: TGCGCCAGCAGCCCAAAAGGGGACTGGCACTATGGCTACACCTTC. This gives the protein CASSPKGDWHYGYTF.

This clonotype was counted a single time. The chain is built from TRBV20-1 and TRBJ1-3; D is undetermined. This CDR3 has 12 amino acids. CDR1 is DFQATT and CDR2 is SNEGSKA in the germline V gene (reference sequence). V lost 7 bases and J 4 bases, leaving 11 bases between the germline ends. CDR3 coding DNA: TGCAGTGGATTTAAAGGGGGAAACACCATATATTTT. The encoded protein is CSGFKGGNTIYF.

This chain joins TRBV6-5 and TRBJ2-3, with D possibly matching TRBD2 (5 bases). The CDR3 covers 14 residues. With 0 bases removed from V and 4 bases from J, the gap between germline ends came to 8 bases. Germline V gives CDR1 MNHEY, CDR2 SVGAGI. CDR3 DNA: TGTGCCAGCAGTTACTCAACTAGTTCAGATACGCAGTATTTT. Residues: CASSYSTSSDTQYF.

There are a few counts of this clonotype. The chain couples TRBV20-1 to TRBJ2-3; D possibly corresponds to TRBD2 (5 bases). Germline loops: CDR1 DFQATT, CDR2 SNEGSKA (reference sequence). V lost 6 bases to trimming and J lost 4 bases, with 14 bases between them. The CDR3 runs to 13 residues. Here the CDR3 reads CSAPRPGADTQYF. The CDR3 DNA reads as TGCAGTGCCCCCCGCCCCGGGGCAGATACGCAGTATTTT.

The chain carries TRBV10-3 and TRBJ2-7; 8 nucleotides align to TRBD1. Germline CDR1 reads ENHRY; CDR2 reads SYGVKD. After removal of 10 bases from V and 5 bases from J, the junction contained 4 bases not matched to a gene. This CDR3 region has 11 residues. This chain's CDR3 is CATWDRNEQYF. The CDR3 DNA reads as TGTGCCACCTGGGACAGGAACGAGCAGTACTTC.

This clonotype was picked up a small number of times. V and J are TRBV6-2 or TRBV6-3 and TRBJ2-7, with a possible D match to TRBD1 (5 bases). Trimming cost V 9 bases and J 3 bases, with 15 bases left between them. The CDR3 covers 13 residues. Germline V CDR1 and CDR2: MNHEY, SVGEGT. This CDR3 reads CASLSGFFYEQYF. CDR3 nucleotides: TGTGCCAGTCTCTCAGGGTTTTTCTACGAGCAGTACTTC.

This clonotype turned up a few times. The chain uses TRBV9 and TRBJ2-7; 12 bases are a match to TRBD2. V shed 0 bases, J shed 7 bases, and the junction held 5 bases outside the gene matches. Looked up from germline, CDR1 is SGDLS and CDR2 is YYNGEE. This CDR3 is 15 amino acids long. DNA of the CDR3: TGTGCCAGCAGCGTAGAGGCTAGCGGGGGGGGAGAGCAGTACTTC. Translation gives CASSVEASGGGEQYF.

The chain is built from TRBV10-3 and TRBJ2-5; D gene ambiguous. Germline CDR1 ENHRY, CDR2 SYGVKD. The CDR3 covers 13 residues. V dropped 3 bases and J dropped 5 bases, with 10 bases sitting between them. CDR3 sequence (DNA): TGTGCCATCAGTGACCAAATAGGCGAGACCCAGTACTTC. It codes for CAISDQIGETQYF.